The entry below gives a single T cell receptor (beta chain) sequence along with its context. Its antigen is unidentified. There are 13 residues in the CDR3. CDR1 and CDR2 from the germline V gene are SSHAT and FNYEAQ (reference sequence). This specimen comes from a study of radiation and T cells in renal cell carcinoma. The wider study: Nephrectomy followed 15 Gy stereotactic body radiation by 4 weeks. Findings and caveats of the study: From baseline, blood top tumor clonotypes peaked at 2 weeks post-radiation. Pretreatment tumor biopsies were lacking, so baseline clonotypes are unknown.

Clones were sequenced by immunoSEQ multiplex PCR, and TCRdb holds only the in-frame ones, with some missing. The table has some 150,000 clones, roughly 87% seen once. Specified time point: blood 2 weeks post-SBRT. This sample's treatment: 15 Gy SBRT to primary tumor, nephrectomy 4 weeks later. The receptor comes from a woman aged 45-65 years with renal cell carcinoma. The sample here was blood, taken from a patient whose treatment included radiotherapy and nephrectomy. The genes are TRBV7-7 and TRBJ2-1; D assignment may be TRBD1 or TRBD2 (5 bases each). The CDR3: CASSRDPLGEQFF. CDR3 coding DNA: TGTGCTAGCTCAAGGGACCCTCTAGGTGAGCAGTTCTTC.